The clone carrying this T cell receptor (beta chain) was counted only a few times. Its matching antigen is unknown. This record comes from a study of T-cell memory formation after mild COVID-19. Findings of the study overall: Some clones that responded were present in memory (sampled pre-infection), which suggests cross-reactive memory joined.

Each CDR3 protein gets one entry after TCRdb re-called the 5' RACE reads with MiXCR. Among roughly 610,000 distinct CDR3 sequences listed, around 15% were seen once. CDR1 is MNHNY and CDR2 is SVGAGI in the germline V gene (reference sequence). The CDR3 is made up of 13 amino acids. Trimming stripped 0 bases from V and 7 bases from J, with 9 bases between. The chain is built from TRBV6-6 and TRBJ1-2; D may be TRBD1 (5 bases). This TCR came from an adult woman who had mild COVID-19 (a few samples of this study predate the infection). Cell type and time point are not known. The sample was PBMCs or a T cell subset sorted from them (not recorded which). CDR3 bases: TGTGCCAGCAGTTACTCGCGGGGGAGTGGCTACACCTTC. This translates into CASSYSRGSGYTF.